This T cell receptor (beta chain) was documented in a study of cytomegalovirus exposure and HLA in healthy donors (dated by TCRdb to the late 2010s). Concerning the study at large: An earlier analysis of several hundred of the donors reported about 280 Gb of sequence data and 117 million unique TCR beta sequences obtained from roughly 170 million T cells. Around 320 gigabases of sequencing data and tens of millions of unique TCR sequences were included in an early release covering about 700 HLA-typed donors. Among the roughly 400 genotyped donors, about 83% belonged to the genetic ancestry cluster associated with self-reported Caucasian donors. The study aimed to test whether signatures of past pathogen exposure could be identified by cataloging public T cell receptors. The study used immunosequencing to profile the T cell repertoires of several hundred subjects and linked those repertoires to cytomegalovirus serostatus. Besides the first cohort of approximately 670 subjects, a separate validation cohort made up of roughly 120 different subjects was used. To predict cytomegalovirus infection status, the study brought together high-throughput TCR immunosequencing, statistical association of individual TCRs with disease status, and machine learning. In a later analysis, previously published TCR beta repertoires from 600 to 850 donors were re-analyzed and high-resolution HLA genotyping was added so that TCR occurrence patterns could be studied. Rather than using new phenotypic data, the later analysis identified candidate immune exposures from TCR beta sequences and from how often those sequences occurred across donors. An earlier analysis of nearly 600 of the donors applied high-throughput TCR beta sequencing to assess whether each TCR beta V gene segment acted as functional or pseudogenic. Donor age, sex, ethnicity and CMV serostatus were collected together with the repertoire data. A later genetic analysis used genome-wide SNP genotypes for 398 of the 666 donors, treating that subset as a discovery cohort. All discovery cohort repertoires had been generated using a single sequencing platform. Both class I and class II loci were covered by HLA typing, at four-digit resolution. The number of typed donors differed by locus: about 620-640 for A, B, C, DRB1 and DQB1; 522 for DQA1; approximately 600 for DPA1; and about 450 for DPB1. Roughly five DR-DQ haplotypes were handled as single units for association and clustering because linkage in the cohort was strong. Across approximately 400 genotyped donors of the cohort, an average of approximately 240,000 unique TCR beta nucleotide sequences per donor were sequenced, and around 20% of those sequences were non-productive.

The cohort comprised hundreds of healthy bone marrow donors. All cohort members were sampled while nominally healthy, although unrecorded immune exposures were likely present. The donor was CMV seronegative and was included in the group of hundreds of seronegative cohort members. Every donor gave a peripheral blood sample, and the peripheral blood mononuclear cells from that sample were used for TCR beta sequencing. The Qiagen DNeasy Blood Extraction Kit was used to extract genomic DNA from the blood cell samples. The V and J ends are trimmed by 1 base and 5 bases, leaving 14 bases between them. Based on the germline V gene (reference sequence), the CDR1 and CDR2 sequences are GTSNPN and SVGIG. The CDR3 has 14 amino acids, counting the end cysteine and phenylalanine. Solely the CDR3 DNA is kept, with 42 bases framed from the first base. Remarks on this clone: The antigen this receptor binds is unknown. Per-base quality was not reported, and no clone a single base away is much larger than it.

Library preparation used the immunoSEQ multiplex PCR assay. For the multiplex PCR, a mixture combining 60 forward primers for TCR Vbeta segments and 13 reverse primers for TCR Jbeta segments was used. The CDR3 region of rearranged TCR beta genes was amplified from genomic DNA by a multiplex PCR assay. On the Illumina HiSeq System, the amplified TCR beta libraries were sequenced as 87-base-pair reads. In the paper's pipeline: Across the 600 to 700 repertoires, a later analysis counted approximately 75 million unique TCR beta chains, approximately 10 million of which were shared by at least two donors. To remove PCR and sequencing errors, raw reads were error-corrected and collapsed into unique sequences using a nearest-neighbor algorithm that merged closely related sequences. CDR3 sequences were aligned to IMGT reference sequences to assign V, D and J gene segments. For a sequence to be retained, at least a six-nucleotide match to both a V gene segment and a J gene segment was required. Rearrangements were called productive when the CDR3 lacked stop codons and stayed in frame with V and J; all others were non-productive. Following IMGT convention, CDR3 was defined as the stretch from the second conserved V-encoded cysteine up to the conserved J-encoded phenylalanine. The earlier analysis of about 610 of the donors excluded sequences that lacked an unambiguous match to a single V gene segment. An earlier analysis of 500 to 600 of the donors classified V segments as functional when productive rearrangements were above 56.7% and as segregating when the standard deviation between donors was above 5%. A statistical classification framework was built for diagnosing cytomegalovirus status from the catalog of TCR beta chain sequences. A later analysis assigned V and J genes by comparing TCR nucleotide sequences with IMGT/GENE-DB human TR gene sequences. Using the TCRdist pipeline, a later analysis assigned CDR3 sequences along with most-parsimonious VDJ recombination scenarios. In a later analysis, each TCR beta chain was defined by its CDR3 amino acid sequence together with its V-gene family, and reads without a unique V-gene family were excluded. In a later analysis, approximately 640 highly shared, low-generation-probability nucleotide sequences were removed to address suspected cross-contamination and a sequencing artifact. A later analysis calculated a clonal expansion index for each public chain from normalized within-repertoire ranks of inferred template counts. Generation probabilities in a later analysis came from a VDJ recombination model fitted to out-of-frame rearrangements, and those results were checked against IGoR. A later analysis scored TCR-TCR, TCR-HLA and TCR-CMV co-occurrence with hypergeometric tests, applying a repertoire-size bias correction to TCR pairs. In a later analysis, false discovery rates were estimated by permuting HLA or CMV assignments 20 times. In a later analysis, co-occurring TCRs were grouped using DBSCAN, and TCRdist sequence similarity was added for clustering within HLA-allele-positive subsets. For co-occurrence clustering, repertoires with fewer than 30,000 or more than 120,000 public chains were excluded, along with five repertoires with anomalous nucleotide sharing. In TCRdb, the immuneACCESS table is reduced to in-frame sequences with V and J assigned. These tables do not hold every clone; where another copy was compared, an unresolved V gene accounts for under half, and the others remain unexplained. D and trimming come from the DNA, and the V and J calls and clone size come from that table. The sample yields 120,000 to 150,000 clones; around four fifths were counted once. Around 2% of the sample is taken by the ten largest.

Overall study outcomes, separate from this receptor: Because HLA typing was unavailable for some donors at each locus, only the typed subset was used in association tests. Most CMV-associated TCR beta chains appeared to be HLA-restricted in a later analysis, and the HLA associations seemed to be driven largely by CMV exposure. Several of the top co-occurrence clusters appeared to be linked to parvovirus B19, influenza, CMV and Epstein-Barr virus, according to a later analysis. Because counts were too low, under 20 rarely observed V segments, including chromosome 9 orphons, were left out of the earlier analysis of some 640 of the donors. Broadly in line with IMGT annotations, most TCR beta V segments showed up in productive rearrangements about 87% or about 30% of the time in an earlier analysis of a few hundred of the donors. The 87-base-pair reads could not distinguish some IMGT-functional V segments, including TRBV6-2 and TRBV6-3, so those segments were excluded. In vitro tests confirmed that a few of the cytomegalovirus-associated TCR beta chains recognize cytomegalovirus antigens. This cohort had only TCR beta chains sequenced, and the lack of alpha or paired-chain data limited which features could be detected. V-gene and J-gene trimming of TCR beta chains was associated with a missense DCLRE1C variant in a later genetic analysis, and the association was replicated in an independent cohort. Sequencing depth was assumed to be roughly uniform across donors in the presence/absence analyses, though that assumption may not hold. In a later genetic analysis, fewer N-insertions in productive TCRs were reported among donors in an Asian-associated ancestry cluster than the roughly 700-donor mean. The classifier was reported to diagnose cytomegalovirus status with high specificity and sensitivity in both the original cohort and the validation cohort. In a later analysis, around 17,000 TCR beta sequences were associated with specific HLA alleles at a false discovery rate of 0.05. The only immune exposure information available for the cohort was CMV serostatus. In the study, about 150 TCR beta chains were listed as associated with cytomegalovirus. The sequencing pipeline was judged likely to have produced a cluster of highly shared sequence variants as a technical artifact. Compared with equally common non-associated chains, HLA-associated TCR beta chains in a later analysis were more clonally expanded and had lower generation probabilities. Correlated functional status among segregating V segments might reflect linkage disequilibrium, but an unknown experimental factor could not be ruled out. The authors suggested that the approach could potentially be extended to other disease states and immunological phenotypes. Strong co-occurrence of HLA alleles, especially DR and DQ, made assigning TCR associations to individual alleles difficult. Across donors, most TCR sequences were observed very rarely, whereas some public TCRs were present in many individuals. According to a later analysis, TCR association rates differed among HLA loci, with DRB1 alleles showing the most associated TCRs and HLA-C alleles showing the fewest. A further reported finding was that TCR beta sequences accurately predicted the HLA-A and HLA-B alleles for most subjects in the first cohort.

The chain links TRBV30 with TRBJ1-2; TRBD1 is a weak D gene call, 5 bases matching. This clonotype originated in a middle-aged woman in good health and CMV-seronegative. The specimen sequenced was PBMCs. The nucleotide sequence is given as TGTGCCTGGAGTGCAGACTCTACAGGATATGGCTACACCTTC. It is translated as CAWSADSTGYGYTF.